The next 32 T cell receptor beta chains were all read from a single sample in a study of T cell repertoires in cytomegalovirus infection. Their recognized antigens are unknown. TCRdb reanalysed the reads using MiXCR and keeps one entry per CDR3 protein. The sample includes about 900,000 distinct CDR3 sequences, more than 25% of them seen just once. Sequenced here: cultured CD8+ T cells from PBMCs, sampled from culture after CMV antigen stimulation. These TCRs come from a human donor in good health (CMV status not recorded). Some clones in this sample may be carry-over from other donors' samples.

This clonotype was seen a handful of times. Written as DNA, the CDR3 is TGTGCCAGCAGCCAATTTTCAGGGAAGGATGAGCAGTTCTTC. Its translation: CASSQFSGKDEQFF. V is TRBV7-9 and J is TRBJ2-1; possibly TRBD1 for D (5 bases). The CDR3 is 14 amino acids. V shed 5 bases and J shed 8 bases, with 16 bases lying between them. The germline CDR1 and CDR2 sequences are SEHNR and FQNEAQ (reference sequence).

Points on this clonotype: This may come from a read error, since a much larger clone is one base off. The chain joins TRBV7-8 to TRBJ2-1; 9 bases agree with TRBD2. From germline, CDR1 is SGHVS and CDR2 FQNEAQ. The CDR3 sequence is 17 residues long. CDR3 amino acids: CANSLELAGARKNEQFF. DNA for the CDR3: TGTGCCAACAGCTTAGAGTTAGCGGGGGCCCGGAAAAATGAGCAGTTCTTC.

This clonotype has at least ten counts. This chain joins TRBV7-2 and TRBJ2-1; no clear D. In germline, CDR1 is SGHTA, CDR2 FQGNSA. This CDR3 has 17 amino acids. Trimming took off 5 bases at V and 0 bases at J, with 17 bases between the two ends. The DNA of the CDR3 is TGTGCCAGCAGCCGATACCCGACCGTGAGCTCCTACAATGAGCAGTTCTTC. Protein: CASSRYPTVSSYNEQFF.

This sequence joins TRBV28 and TRBJ2-2; 8 bases line up with TRBD1. Germline V CDR1 and CDR2: MDHEN, SYDVKM. This CDR3 has 18 residues. V shed 5 bases, J shed 0 bases, and the junction held 11 bases outside the gene matches. This CDR3 reads CASSDRTGSFSNTGELFF. DNA for the CDR3: TGTGCCAGCAGTGACCGGACAGGGAGCTTCTCGAACACCGGGGAGCTGTTTTTT.

This clonotype showed up many times. This sequence joins TRBV6-6 and TRBJ1-2; TRBD1 matches 7 bases. V lost 5 bases and J lost 6; bases outside the gene matches: 9. This CDR3 comprises 14 residues. Germline CDR1 is MNHNY and CDR2 is SVGAGI (reference sequence). CDR3 sequence (DNA): TGTGCCAGCAGTCCCGACTCCGGGACAGATGGCTACACCTTC. It encodes CASSPDSGTDGYTF.

This clonotype was seen many times. The chain is built from TRBV29-1 and TRBJ2-5, with a tentative D call TRBD1 (5 bases). Germline assignment: CDR1 SQVTM and CDR2 ANQGSEA. The CDR3 loop spans 12 amino acids. Trimming removed 4 bases at V and 7 bases at J, with 13 bases between. The CDR3 coding sequence is TGCAGCGTTGGACAGTGGGGTGGGACCCAGTACTTC. It is translated as CSVGQWGGTQYF.

CDR3 nucleotides: TGCAGTGCTAGAGCCCGCTCGGGGGACGCCTACGAGCAGTACTTC. Translating gives CSARARSGDAYEQYF. The chain combines TRBV20-1 with TRBJ2-7, with a tentative D call TRBD2 (6 bases). The CDR3 covers 15 residues. From germline, CDR1 is DFQATT and CDR2 SNEGSKA (reference sequence). The germline V and J ends were trimmed by 1 base and 2 bases, with 15 bases remaining between them.

The chain combines TRBV27 with TRBJ2-1, with D perhaps TRBD1 or TRBD2 (6 bases each). The length of the CDR3 is 15 residues. In germline, CDR1 is MNHEY, CDR2 SMNVEV (reference sequence). Trimming shortened V by 10 bases and J by 0 bases, and 16 bases separated the two germline ends. CDR3 bases: TGTGCCACCCAGCTAGGGGGGAGCTCCTACAATGAGCAGTTCTTC. As protein: CATQLGGSSYNEQFF.

This clonotype was seen a handful of times. This chain links TRBV7-8 with TRBJ2-7; TRBD1 matches 7 bases. V lost 4 bases, J lost 6 bases, and 9 bases stayed unmatched. Germline CDR1 and CDR2: SGHVS and FQNEAQ. This CDR3 is built from 14 residues. In DNA form, the CDR3 reads TGTGCCAGCAGCTGGTCTGACAGGGATTCCGAGCAGTACTTC. It specifies CASSWSDRDSEQYF.

This clonotype showed up many times. The chain recombines TRBV6-1 with TRBJ2-5; D gene uncertain. Germline V gene lookup returns CDR1 MNHNS and CDR2 SASEGT. There are 13 residues in the CDR3. V was clipped by 8 bases and J by 4 bases, with 14 bases between them. The CDR3 is CASESREAETQYF. The DNA of the CDR3 is TGTGCCAGCGAATCCCGCGAAGCAGAGACCCAGTACTTC.

For this clonotype: Possible read error: a much larger clone is one base away. The V and J genes are TRBV12-3 or TRBV12-4 and TRBJ1-1, with D possibly TRBD1 on 6 matching bases. Trimming left V 6 bases short and J 12 bases short, with 32 bases between. There are 17 residues in the CDR3. In nucleotides, the CDR3 is TGTGCCAGCAGCCCGGCCACAGGGATCGCCAACCGGGAGTCAACTTTCTTT. It is translated as CASSPATGIANRESTFF.

The J gene is TRBJ2-5, the V gene TRBV11-2; D possibly matches TRBD1 or TRBD2 (5 bases each). CDR3 length: 14 residues. The ends were cut back, 1 base at V and 0 bases at J, with 6 bases in the middle. The germline V gene has CDR1 SGHAT and CDR2 FQNNGV. The DNA of the CDR3 is TGTGCCAGCAGCTTAGGGGGGAACCAAGAGACCCAGTACTTC. Translation: CASSLGGNQETQYF.

The V and J genes are TRBV15 and TRBJ2-7; the D is unclear. The CDR3 extends over 16 amino acids. The germline gives CDR1 LNHNV, CDR2 YYDKDF (reference sequence). Trimming took 5 bases from V and 0 from J, leaving 17 bases between them. CDR3 sequence: CATSPEKGTVSYEQYF. CDR3 DNA sequence: TGTGCCACCAGCCCTGAGAAGGGAACAGTCTCCTACGAGCAGTACTTC.

A few counts support this clonotype. J is TRBJ1-2 and V is TRBV12-3 or TRBV12-4; 9 bases are shared with TRBD1. With V trimmed by 6 bases and J by 4 bases, 9 bases remained unmatched. This CDR3 spans 15 amino acids. CDR3 sequence (DNA): TGTGCCAGCAGCCACGGACAGGGGCCTGTCTATGGCTACACCTTC. Translation gives CASSHGQGPVYGYTF.

This chain uses TRBV28 with TRBJ2-3, with a weak D call TRBD1 (5 bases). The germline gives CDR1 MDHEN, CDR2 SYDVKM. This CDR3 region has 17 residues. Trimming stripped 2 bases from V and 0 bases from J, with 15 bases between. For the CDR3, the DNA is TGTGCCAGCAGTTTACCCGCCCCGACAGTCAGCACAGATACGCAGTATTTT. Protein: CASSLPAPTVSTDTQYF. Together with reference TRBV28 and TRBJ2-3, the CDR3 gives the full variable domain: DVKVTQSSRYLVKRTGEKVFLECVQDMDHENMFWYRQDPGLGLRLIYFSYDVKMKEKGDIPEGYSVSREKKERFSLILESASTNQTSMYLCASSLPAPTVSTDTQYFGPGTRLTVL.

This clonotype was observed a few times. The chain uses TRBV7-9 and TRBJ1-6; the D gene is possibly TRBD1 (5 bases). The CDR3 runs 16 residues. From germline, CDR1 is SEHNR and CDR2 FQNEAQ (reference sequence). Trimming stripped 4 bases from V and 4 bases from J, with 14 bases between. CDR3 region: CASSSVGGYYNSPLHF. The CDR3 nucleotides are TGTGCCAGCAGCTCTGTTGGGGGTTATTATAATTCACCCCTCCACTTT. Full variable domain (rest looked up from reference TRBV7-9 and TRBJ1-6): DTGVSQNPRHKITKRGQNVTFRCDPISEHNRLYWYRQTLGQGPEFLTYFQNEAQLEKSRLLSDRFSAERPKGSFSTLEIQRTEQGDSAMYLCASSSVGGYYNSPLHFGNGTRLTVT.

This clonotype was found a few times. CDR3 nucleotide sequence: TGTGCCAGTAGTATAGGGGGTCTAGATACGCAGTATTTT. It specifies CASSIGGLDTQYF. The chain carries TRBV19 and TRBJ2-3; D is unresolved. The V end was cut by 1 base, the J end by 5 bases, with 7 bases between. CDR1 is LNHDA, CDR2 SQIVND, per germline (reference sequence). The CDR3 runs to 13 residues. Together with reference TRBV19 and TRBJ2-3, the CDR3 gives the full variable domain: DGGITQSPKYLFRKEGQNVTLSCEQNLNHDAMYWYRQDPGQGLRLIYYSQIVNDFQKGDIAEGYSVSREKKESFPLTVTSAQKNPTAFYLCASSIGGLDTQYFGPGTRLTVL.

This clonotype was recorded many times. The rearrangement links TRBV7-6 to TRBJ2-3; D might be TRBD1 (7 bases). The CDR3 has 16 amino acids. V lost 5 bases and J 2 bases, leaving 17 bases between the germline ends. Germline CDR1 SGHVS, CDR2 FNYEAQ. The DNA for the CDR3 is TGTGCCAGCAGCCCCCTGGAGGGGGCGATCACAGATACGCAGTATTTT. It translates to CASSPLEGAITDTQYF.

V is TRBV6-8 and J is TRBJ2-3; TRBD2 matches at 8 bases. The CDR3 totals 19 residues. From germline, CDR1 is MNHGY and CDR2 SAAAGT. V gave up 0 bases and J gave up 6 bases; unmatched junction bases: 17. The CDR3 DNA reads TGTGCCAGCAGTTACTCGCTCCCGTCGGGGGGGGGCCCTATGGATACGCAGTATTTT. The encoded protein is CASSYSLPSGGGPMDTQYF.

The chain has TRBV25-1 and TRBJ1-2, with 10 positions matching TRBD1. The CDR3 covers 15 residues. J gave up 2 bases and V 4 bases, and 4 bases lay outside the gene matches. CDR1 MGHDK and CDR2 SYGVNS come from the germline V gene. CDR3: CASSAGTGVNYGYTF. CDR3 DNA: TGTGCCAGCAGTGCCGGGACAGGGGTCAACTATGGCTACACCTTC.

The chain has TRBV20-1 and TRBJ2-3; 9 nucleotides align to TRBD1. From germline, CDR1 is DFQATT and CDR2 SNEGSKA (reference sequence). This CDR3 is built from 14 residues. J gave up 7 bases and V 0 bases, and 5 bases lay outside the gene matches. The CDR3 DNA follows: TGCAGTGCTAGAGATAAACAGGGGGCACATACGCAGTATTTT. Its protein is CSARDKQGAHTQYF.

This clonotype has just a few counts. The V gene is TRBV10-3, the J gene TRBJ2-7; D is uncertain. With 0 bases removed from V and 6 bases from J, the gap between germline ends came to 9 bases. Germline lookup yields CDR1 ENHRY and CDR2 SYGVKD. CDR3 size: 13 residues. This chain's CDR3 is CAISESSSPEQYV. In DNA form, the CDR3 reads TGTGCCATCAGTGAGTCGAGTAGTCCCGAGCAGTACGTC.

The rearrangement uses TRBV27 and TRBJ1-2, with no clear D. The V gene lost 5 bases and the J gene lost 8 bases, with 15 bases spanning the gap. CDR3 size: 13 residues. Germline CDR1 MNHEY, CDR2 SMNVEV (reference sequence). Here the CDR3 DNA reads TGTGCCAGCAGTCCGAGAAACGCGTACGGCTACACCTTC. Residues: CASSPRNAYGYTF.

This chain joins TRBV12-3 or TRBV12-4 and TRBJ2-4; D remains ambiguous. Trimming pared 7 bases from V and 0 bases from J, leaving 10 bases between. This CDR3 comprises 14 residues. The CDR3 spells CASTVTLAKNIQYF. In nucleotides, the CDR3 is TGTGCCAGCACCGTGACGCTAGCCAAAAACATTCAGTACTTC.

J is TRBJ2-5 and V is TRBV6-2 or TRBV6-3, with 9 positions matching TRBD1. The length of the CDR3 is 13 residues. Germline V gives CDR1 MNHEY, CDR2 SVGEGT. V lost 6 bases and J lost 7; bases outside the gene matches: 6. The CDR3 nucleotides read TGTGCCAGCAGCGTTGGACAGGGGAGGACCCAGTACTTC. As protein: CASSVGQGRTQYF.

This chain connects TRBV28 to TRBJ2-2, with 11 bases identical to TRBD1. V shed 7 bases, J shed 6 bases, and the junction held 7 bases outside the gene matches. The CDR3 is 15 residues long. The V gene's germline CDR1 is MDHEN and CDR2 SYDVKM. This CDR3 is CASILDRGPAGELFF. For the CDR3, the DNA is TGTGCCAGCATCCTGGACAGGGGGCCGGCCGGGGAGCTGTTTTTT.

This clonotype was seen ten or more times. In nucleotides, the CDR3 is TGTGCCAGCAGCCCAAGTACAGGGGCCATGAACACTGAAGCTTTCTTT. This gives the protein CASSPSTGAMNTEAFF. V and J are TRBV7-9 and TRBJ1-1, with 7 bases matching TRBD1. There are 16 residues in the CDR3. The germline gives CDR1 SEHNR, CDR2 FQNEAQ (reference sequence). After removal of 5 bases from V and 0 bases from J, the junction contained 9 bases not matched to a gene.

This clonotype was observed a few times. This chain joins TRBV5-6 and TRBJ1-3; tentatively, D is TRBD1 (6 bases). Germline V lookup: CDR1 SGHDT, CDR2 YYEEEE. The V gene lost 3 bases and the J gene lost 0 bases, with 7 bases spanning the gap. CDR3 length: 14 amino acids. The CDR3 bases are TGTGCCAGCAGCTGGACAGTCTCTGGAAACACCATATATTTT. Amino acid sequence: CASSWTVSGNTIYF.

This clonotype was counted only a few times. V gene TRBV5-4 combines with J gene TRBJ2-3; D is undetermined. CDR1 and CDR2 (germline): SGHNT, YYREEE (reference sequence). V was cut by 2 bases and J by 5 bases, with 18 bases left in between. The CDR3 runs 16 residues. As DNA, the CDR3 is TGTGCCAGCAGCTTCGATCCCAACCCCTATATAGATACGCAGTATTTT. Translated: CASSFDPNPYIDTQYF.

The genes are TRBV6-5 and TRBJ1-4; D uncertain. This CDR3 contains 13 residues. The V gene's germline CDR1 is MNHEY and CDR2 SVGAGI. V lost 5 bases and J 8 bases, leaving 12 bases between the germline ends. The CDR3 sequence is CASSGVLREKLFF. As DNA, the CDR3 is TGTGCCAGCAGTGGGGTGTTAAGGGAAAAACTGTTTTTT.

The rearrangement joins TRBV6-5 to TRBJ2-6; D is possibly TRBD1 or TRBD2 (5 bases each). The V end lost 4 bases, the J end lost 0 bases, and 10 bases lay between the germline ends. Germline V gives CDR1 MNHEY, CDR2 SVGAGI. This CDR3 is 16 amino acids long. The CDR3 loop is CASSWGRFSGANVLTF. The DNA of the CDR3 is TGTGCCAGCAGTTGGGGACGGTTCTCTGGGGCCAACGTCCTGACTTTC.

This clonotype was picked up a small number of times. In nucleotides, the CDR3 is TGTGCCAGCAGTTACCCACAGCCAAGCACAGATACGCAGTATTTT. Its protein is CASSYPQPSTDTQYF. This chain connects TRBV6-6 to TRBJ2-3; no clear D. Trimming removed 2 bases from V and 0 bases from J, with 9 bases in between. Germline loops: CDR1 MNHNY, CDR2 SVGAGI (reference sequence). CDR3 size: 15 residues.